This T cell receptor beta chain was obtained from a study of T-cell memory formation after mild COVID-19. As for the study in general: TCR clustering was largely donor specific.

V was trimmed by 5 bases and J by 3 bases, leaving 17 bases between them. This CDR3 has 15 residues. The germline gives CDR1 KGHSH, CDR2 LQKENI. TCRdb itself ran the 5' RACE reads through MiXCR, one entry per CDR3 protein. The sample has 300,000 to 400,000 distinct CDR3 sequences; approximately 16% are singletons. Input material: PBMCs or a T cell subset sorted from them (not recorded which). This chain joins TRBV18 and TRBJ2-7, with D possibly matching TRBD1 (6 bases). This sequence was found in a man younger than 35 who had mild COVID-19 (a few samples of this study predate the infection). Cell type and time point are not known. CDR3: CASSANRDTHYEQYV. The CDR3 coding sequence is TGTGCCAGCTCAGCAAACCGGGACACCCACTACGAGCAGTACGTC.